These T cell receptor beta chains were read from a single sample in a study of cytomegalovirus exposure and HLA in healthy donors. Libraries were prepared by immunoSEQ multiplex PCR; TCRdb keeps only in-frame clonotypes and omits some of them. Of 50,000 to 65,000 clones in the sample, roughly 89% were seen once. The sequenced sample was PBMCs. All receptors derive from a woman aged 18 to 35 in good health and CMV-seropositive. Each CDR3 is given with its conserved first and last residue. Each record gives: J gene, D gene, CDR3 length, V gene, clone size, CDR3 DNA, CDR3 protein. The D gene is left open where the match is weak. Some rows have no size entry. The others give once, few or many, or a class for an expanded clone.

>TRBJ2-1|-|17|TRBV12-1|-
TGTGCCAGCAGCCCTGGGACTAGCGGGGCTCCCTACAATGAGCAGTTCTTC
CASSPGTSGAPYNEQFF
>TRBJ1-3|-|15|TRBV28|once
TGTGCCAGCAGTTTATCCCCAGTACAGGGAAACACCATATATTTT
CASSLSPVQGNTIYF
>TRBJ1-5|TRBD1|14|TRBV10-2|-
TGCGCCAGCAACCCGGGACAGGGGGATCAGCCCCAGCATTTT
CASNPGQGDQPQHF
>TRBJ2-7|TRBD2|14|TRBV5-1|few
TGCGCCAGCAGCTTGGGCGGGGGGGCCCCCGAGCAGTACTTC
CASSLGGGAPEQYF
>TRBJ1-2|-|14|TRBV19|-
TGTGCCAGTAGTATCTCACGCCAGAACTATGGCTACACCTTC
CASSISRQNYGYTF
>TRBJ2-1|-|13|TRBV9|-
TGTGCCAGCAGCGTTAAGAACGGGGGTGAGCAGTTCTTC
CASSVKNGGEQFF
>TRBJ2-7|TRBD1|14|TRBV5-5|-
TGTGCCAGCAGCACCTGGACAGGTTCCTACGAGCAGTACTTC
CASSTWTGSYEQYF
>TRBJ1-1|-|14|TRBV5-3|once
TGTGCCAGAAGCACTGGACTGATGAACACTGAAGCTTTCTTT
CARSTGLMNTEAFF
>TRBJ2-1|-|14|TRBV4-1|-
TGCGCCAGCAGCCAAGATTACGAAGCCAATGAGCAGTTCTTC
CASSQDYEANEQFF
>TRBJ2-5|-|11|TRBV2|-
TGTGCCAGCAGTTCGGTAGAGACCCAGTACTTC
CASSSVETQYF
>TRBJ1-5|-|13|TRBV27|-
TGTGCCAGCAGTGAGGGTAGCAATCAGCCCCAGCATTTT
CASSEGSNQPQHF
>TRBJ2-3|TRBD2|17|TRBV4-2|-
TGTGCCAGCAGCCAAGGCCCGACTAGCGGGGGGGCCCGTCGGGAGTATTTT
CASSQGPTSGGARREYF
>TRBJ1-2|-|19|TRBV5-5|few
TGTGCCAGCAGCTTGGCCGGGTCGGATGCTTCGGTTTTTAGATATGGCTACACCTTC
CASSLAGSDASVFRYGYTF
>TRBJ1-3|-|13|TRBV28|-
TGTGCCAGCAGTACAGGGTCTGGAAACACCATATATTTT
CASSTGSGNTIYF
>TRBJ1-3|TRBD1|13|TRBV30|-
TGTGCCTGGAGTAGGGGGCCTGGAAACACCATATATTTT
CAWSRGPGNTIYF
>TRBJ2-7|-|12|TRBV7-2|-
TGTGCCAGCAGCCTCGTACAGTACGAGCAGTACTTC
CASSLVQYEQYF
>TRBJ1-1|-|14|TRBV30|-
TGTGCCTGGAGTGTCGGGGCAGGGGCCACTGAAGCTTTCTTT
CAWSVGAGATEAFF
>TRBJ2-7|TRBD1|13|TRBV27|-
TGTGCCAGCAGTTTTACGGACAGGGACGAGCAGTACTTC
CASSFTDRDEQYF
>TRBJ1-2|-|12|TRBV5-4|-
TGTGCCAGCAGCCAATTAGGGGCTGGCTACACCTTC
CASSQLGAGYTF
>TRBJ2-5|TRBD1|15|TRBV2|-
TGTGCCAGCGGCAGGGGGTTGGCGGTTGGGGAGACCCAGTACTTC
CASGRGLAVGETQYF
>TRBJ2-7|-|13|TRBV9|-
TGTGCCAGCAGCGTAGGGACAAACTACGAGCAGTACTTC
CASSVGTNYEQYF
>TRBJ2-2|TRBD1|15|TRBV4-1|-
TGCGCCAGCAGCCAGGATACAGGGGTTCTTGGGGAGCTGTTTTTT
CASSQDTGVLGELFF
>TRBJ2-5|-|16|TRBV5-1|-
TGCGCCAGCAGCTTGGGTCCAGGATCTTCTCAAGAGACCCAGTACTTC
CASSLGPGSSQETQYF
>TRBJ2-1|TRBD2|16|TRBV5-6|-
TGTGCCAGCAGCTCCTCTAGCGGGGCCGTCTACAATGAGCAGTTCTTC
CASSSSSGAVYNEQFF
>TRBJ2-1|TRBD2|16|TRBV5-1|-
TGCGCCAGCAGCTTGGCGGAAGCGGGGGGCCTGGGTGAGCAGTTCTTC
CASSLAEAGGLGEQFF
>TRBJ2-1|TRBD1|18|TRBV7-9|once
TGTGCCAGCAGCCCGCTTACAGGACAGGGGGCGTCCTACAATGAGCAGTTCTTC
CASSPLTGQGASYNEQFF
>TRBJ1-2|-|14|TRBV9|-
TGTGCCAGCAGCGGGGGCAGGCTTCTCTATGGCTACACCTTC
CASSGGRLLYGYTF
>TRBJ1-1|TRBD1|16|TRBV5-4|-
TGTGCCAGCAGCCTGGACAGGGGGCAGTCGAACACTGAAGCTTTCTTT
CASSLDRGQSNTEAFF
>TRBJ2-2|TRBD1|20|TRBV7-7|-
TGTGCTAGCAGCCATCAGGTGGTTCTTCGGTTAACAGGGGACACCGGGGAGCTGTTTTTT
CASSHQVVLRLTGDTGELFF
>TRBJ2-3|-|16|TRBV5-1|-
TGCGCCAGCAGCTTGGGCCCGGGACTCCACACAGATACGCAGTATTTT
CASSLGPGLHTDTQYF
>TRBJ2-3|-|15|TRBV2|-
TGTGCCAGCAGTGAACTGGGGGGGGCTCTCGATACGCAGTATTTT
CASSELGGALDTQYF
>TRBJ2-5|-|15|TRBV7-6|-
TGTGCCAGCAGCTTTAACTCGGCTAGTCTGCAGACCCAGTACTTC
CASSFNSASLQTQYF
>TRBJ2-1|-|17|TRBV4-1|-
TGCGCCAGCAGCCAAGGTTCCGGTCAGGCCATTTACAATGAGCAGTTCTTC
CASSQGSGQAIYNEQFF
>TRBJ2-2|TRBD2|16|TRBV5-4|-
TGTGCCAGCAACCCTGGGGGGAGGGCGAACACCGGGGAGCTGTTTTTT
CASNPGGRANTGELFF
>TRBJ2-3|TRBD2|17|TRBV2|-
TGTGCCAGCAGATCCGGACTAGCGGGGGGAATCACAGATACGCAGTATTTT
CASRSGLAGGITDTQYF
>TRBJ2-5|TRBD2|14|TRBV10-3|-
TGTGCCATCAGTGAACCCGGGACTAAGGAGACCCAGTACTTC
CAISEPGTKETQYF
>TRBJ2-1|-|15|TRBV6-5|-
TGTGCCAGCAGGAGGACAGTCAGCTCCTACAATGAGCAGTTCTTC
CASRRTVSSYNEQFF
>TRBJ1-1|TRBD1|14|TRBV29-1|-
TGCAGCGTTGTCCCCGGGACAGGGGCTCCTGAAGCTTTCTTT
CSVVPGTGAPEAFF
>TRBJ2-7|TRBD2|14|TRBV5-1|-
TGCGCCAGCAGCCTACGGGGGGGAACCTACGAGCAGTACTTC
CASSLRGGTYEQYF
>TRBJ2-1|TRBD2|15|TRBV6-1|-
TGTGCCAGCAGTGAAGAAGCGGGGGCGGGCAATGAGCAGTTCTTC
CASSEEAGAGNEQFF
>TRBJ1-5|-|15|TRBV30|-
TGTGCCTGGGACCGGGGGGCCTGGGGCAATCAGCCCCAGCATTTT
CAWDRGAWGNQPQHF
>TRBJ1-2|-|13|TRBV27|-
TGTGCCAGCAGTTACTCGATCAACTATGGCTACACCTTC
CASSYSINYGYTF
>TRBJ1-6|-|17|TRBV7-9|once
TGTGCCAGCAGGTCATCAGTGACGGGAGGCCTTTCTTCACCCCTCCACTTT
CASRSSVTGGLSSPLHF
>TRBJ2-2|-|16|TRBV6-4|few
TGTGCCAGCAGTGACTCCGCCGGGTCCCACACCGGGGAGCTGTTTTTT
CASSDSAGSHTGELFF
>TRBJ2-5|-|12|TRBV15|-
TGTGCCACCAGCAGAGTAAAAGAGACCCAGTACTTC
CATSRVKETQYF
>TRBJ1-2|TRBD1|16|TRBV29-1|-
TGCAGCGTTGGAGACAGGGTAGACCCGGACCTGACTGGCTACACCTTC
CSVGDRVDPDLTGYTF
>TRBJ1-1|TRBD1|13|TRBV9|-
TGTGCCAGCAGTTTGCCAGGGGGGACTGAAGCTTTCTTT
CASSLPGGTEAFF
>TRBJ1-1|-|15|TRBV4-3|-
TGCGCCAGCAGCCAAGAGGGGGGGTCCCACACTGAAGCTTTCTTT
CASSQEGGSHTEAFF
>TRBJ1-5|TRBD1|15|TRBV28|-
TGTGCCAGCAGCCTGGAGACGGGGACAGGCCAGCCCCAGCATTTT
CASSLETGTGQPQHF
>TRBJ1-1|-|13|TRBV19|-
TGTGCCAGTAGTTTGGGGGCGCGTACTGAAGCTTTCTTT
CASSLGARTEAFF
>TRBJ2-2|-|14|TRBV19|-
TGTGCCAGTAGTGCCGACAGTTCAACCGGGGAGCTGTTTTTT
CASSADSSTGELFF
>TRBJ2-3|TRBD2|15|TRBV27|-
TGTGCCAGCAGAGAGGAGCGGGGGGCCCAAGATACGCAGTATTTT
CASREERGAQDTQYF
>TRBJ1-5|-|12|TRBV28|-
TGTGCCAGCAGGGAGCAGGGAAGGTCCCAGCATTTT
CASREQGRSQHF